The 30 T cell receptor beta chains below all came from one sample that was sequenced in a study of T cells in Graves' hyperthyroidism and ophthalmopathy. The investigators amplified TCR beta CDR3 regions from RNA transcripts. TCR CDR3 regions were first amplified by RT-PCR with HTBI primers. TCRdb ran MiXCR on the multiplex PCR reads and lists one entry per CDR3 protein. Of approximately 620,000 distinct CDR3 sequences in the sample, approximately 15% were seen once. The sequenced sample consisted of blood. The receptors shown here come from a woman aged 30 to 39 with Graves' hyperthyroidism that later progressed to Graves' ophthalmopathy.

In this sample, this clonotype turned up many times. The rearrangement links TRBV5-5 to TRBJ2-7, with no clear D. V dropped 6 bases and J dropped 4 bases, with 23 bases sitting between them. Per the germline V gene, CDR1 is SGHKS and CDR2 is YYEKEE (reference sequence). CDR3 length: 16 residues. The CDR3 region has the DNA TGTGCCAGCAAACATGGAGCCCTGAGTCCGTCTTACGAGCAGTACTTC. As protein: CASKHGALSPSYEQYF.

This clonotype occurred many times. CDR3 DNA: TGTGCCAGCAGTTACTCCAGCAGGGGAGCGGGGGCCAACGTCCTGACTTTC. It codes for CASSYSSRGAGANVLTF. This sequence joins TRBV6-2 or TRBV6-3 and TRBJ2-6, with a weak D call TRBD1 (6 bases). The CDR3 totals 17 residues. Germline CDR1 is MNHEY and CDR2 is SVGEGT. The V and J ends lost 0 bases and 4 bases respectively, with 13 bases between them.

This clonotype came up many times. The chain carries TRBV27 and TRBJ1-1; possibly TRBD1 for D (5 bases). With 6 bases removed from V and 11 bases from J, the gap between germline ends came to 13 bases. CDR1 and CDR2 from the germline V gene are MNHEY and SMNVEV (reference sequence). The CDR3 has 11 residues. The CDR3 is CASSKGYIAFF. The CDR3 DNA is TGTGCCAGCAGCAAGGGGTATATCGCTTTCTTT.

This clonotype was detected ten times or more. The rearrangement uses TRBV19 and TRBJ1-5; perhaps TRBD1 as D (5 bases). The CDR3 has 15 amino acids. The germline V gene has CDR1 LNHDA and CDR2 SQIVND (reference sequence). V lost 5 bases and J 6 bases, leaving 17 bases between the germline ends. CDR3 bases: TGTGCCAGTAGTTTGGTGCAGGGAGATGGTCAGCCCCAGCATTTT. Translation gives CASSLVQGDGQPQHF.

In this sample, this clonotype turned up many times. V is TRBV20-1 and J is TRBJ2-1; no definite D call. Germline V gives CDR1 DFQATT, CDR2 SNEGSKA (reference sequence). The CDR3 has 12 residues. The V end lost 6 bases, the J end lost 3 bases, and 9 bases lay between the germline ends. The CDR3 DNA sequence: TGCAGTGCCAGAATGTACTACAATGAGCAGTTCTTC. Translation: CSARMYYNEQFF.

This clonotype was counted many times. Here the CDR3 reads CASETENTEAFF. In DNA, the CDR3 is TGTGCCAGCGAAACAGAGAACACTGAAGCTTTCTTT. V usage is TRBV28 and J usage is TRBJ1-1; D gene ambiguous. Per germline, CDR1 MDHEN and CDR2 SYDVKM. Trimming left V 8 bases short and J 1 base short, with 8 bases between. This CDR3 region has 12 residues.

The genes are TRBV5-5 and TRBJ1-1; D possibly corresponds to TRBD1 (6 bases). V gave up 1 base and J gave up 4 bases, with 14 bases separating them. Germline lookup yields CDR1 SGHKS and CDR2 YYEKEE (reference sequence). The CDR3 spans 15 residues. For the CDR3, the DNA is TGTGCCAGCAGCTTGAGTTGGGGGGCGGGCACTGAAGCTTTCTTT. The encoded protein is CASSLSWGAGTEAFF.

This clonotype was observed at least ten times. The CDR3 bases are TGTGCCACCAGCAGAGCACAGACAGGGGTCGCTGAAGCTTTCTTT. Its protein is CATSRAQTGVAEAFF. The chain employs TRBV15 and TRBJ1-1, with TRBD1 matching 8 bases. Germline V gene data show CDR1 as LNHNV and CDR2 as YYDKDF (reference sequence). Trimming took 1 base from V and 6 from J; bases not matched to a gene: 7. This CDR3 has 15 amino acids.

This clonotype was picked up many times. The chain couples TRBV6-5 to TRBJ2-7; 12 positions match TRBD2. This CDR3 has 17 residues. Losses at the gene ends were 0 bases for V and 5 bases for J; bases not matched to a gene: 8. Per germline, CDR1 MNHEY and CDR2 SVGAGI. CDR3 sequence reads: CASSYSTSGSSKDEQYF. In nucleotides, the CDR3 is TGTGCCAGCAGTTACTCGACTAGCGGGAGCTCTAAGGACGAGCAGTACTTC.

This clonotype was detected ten times or more. The chain uses TRBV4-1 and TRBJ2-7; the D is unclear. CDR3 size: 14 residues. V lost 1 base to trimming and J lost 2 bases, with 9 bases between them. CDR1 and CDR2 from the germline V gene are MGHRA and YSYEKL. The CDR3 reads CASSQAELTYEQYF. CDR3 bases: TGCGCCAGCAGCCAAGCCGAACTTACCTACGAGCAGTACTTC.

The chain is built from TRBV27 and TRBJ2-2; perhaps D is TRBD1 or TRBD2 (6 bases each). Per germline, CDR1 MNHEY and CDR2 SMNVEV (reference sequence). The CDR3 is 17 amino acids. The V end lost 5 bases, the J end lost 3 bases, and 19 bases lay between the germline ends. The DNA of the CDR3 is TGTGCCAGCAGTCTCCAGGTTCCGGGGGCGGACACCGGGGAGCTGTTTTTT. It translates to CASSLQVPGADTGELFF.

At least ten counts were recorded for this clonotype. The chain recombines TRBV20-1 with TRBJ2-7; 12 bases are a match to TRBD2. The CDR3 covers 16 residues. Losses at the gene ends were 0 bases for V and 3 bases for J; bases not matched to a gene: 6. The V gene's germline CDR1 is DFQATT and CDR2 SNEGSKA (reference sequence). CDR3 in DNA: TGCAGTGCTAGAGATAGGGGACTAGCGGGCGGCTACGAGCAGTACTTC. Translating gives CSARDRGLAGGYEQYF.

This clonotype was observed many times. The J gene is TRBJ1-6, the V gene TRBV29-1, with D perhaps matching TRBD1 (5 bases). Trimming removed 7 bases from V and 6 bases from J, with 13 bases in between. The CDR3 extends over 13 amino acids. Looked up from germline, CDR1 is SQVTM and CDR2 is ANQGSEA. The CDR3 coding sequence is TGCAGCGACTCGACAGATGTTAATTCACCCCTCCACTTT. This encodes CSDSTDVNSPLHF.

There are many counts of this clonotype. The gene calls are TRBV12-3 or TRBV12-4 and TRBJ1-3; the D is unclear. CDR3 size: 12 residues. V dropped 3 bases and J dropped 7 bases, with 7 bases sitting between them. CDR3 loop: CASSLGENTIYF. For the CDR3, the DNA is TGTGCCAGCAGTTTGGGAGAGAACACCATATATTTT.

There are many counts of this clonotype. This chain connects TRBV27 to TRBJ2-5, with a weak D call TRBD1 (6 bases). V was shortened by 0 bases and J by 5 bases, with 10 bases between the two germline ends. The germline CDR1 and CDR2 sequences are MNHEY and SMNVEV (reference sequence). CDR3 length: 14 residues. The CDR3 DNA sequence: TGTGCCAGCAGTTTATCGCAGGGGTGGGAGACCCAGTACTTC. It translates to CASSLSQGWETQYF.

The V call is TRBV20-1, the J call TRBJ2-5, with TRBD2 identical over 9 bases. There are 12 residues in the CDR3. Germline-derived CDR1 and CDR2 are DFQATT and SNEGSKA (reference sequence). In DNA form, the CDR3 reads TGCGGTGGGCGGGAGGGCCTGGAGACCCAGTACTTC. Protein sequence: CGGREGLETQYF.

This clonotype came up a few times. The V gene is TRBV19, the J gene TRBJ2-1, with 8 positions matching TRBD1. This CDR3 comprises 17 residues. Trimming at V came to 5 bases and at J to 0 bases, leaving 9 bases not matched to a gene. Germline V gene lookup returns CDR1 LNHDA and CDR2 SQIVND (reference sequence). This chain's CDR3 is CASSFRDRFRSYNEQFF. The CDR3 region has the DNA TGTGCCAGTAGTTTCCGGGACAGGTTTCGCTCCTACAATGAGCAGTTCTTC.

This clonotype has more than one count but fewer than ten. V is TRBV9 and J is TRBJ2-2; maybe TRBD1 (6 bases). The CDR3 is 15 amino acids. The germline gives CDR1 SGDLS, CDR2 YYNGEE. The ends were cut back, 4 bases at V and 2 bases at J, with 12 bases in the middle. The CDR3 spells CASSSRTENTGELFF. The CDR3 nucleotides are TGTGCCAGCAGCTCCCGGACAGAAAACACCGGGGAGCTGTTTTTT.

V and J are TRBV7-6 and TRBJ2-7; perhaps D is TRBD1 or TRBD2 (5 bases each). CDR3 size: 16 residues. CDR1 is SGHVS, CDR2 FNYEAQ, per germline. With 1 base removed from V and 3 bases from J, the gap between germline ends came to 16 bases. CDR3: CASSLEGGLGHYEQYF. For the CDR3, the DNA is TGTGCCAGCAGCTTAGAAGGCGGGCTGGGGCACTACGAGCAGTACTTC.

This clonotype was observed at least ten times. This chain joins TRBV6-1 and TRBJ1-1; no clear D gene. The CDR3 loop spans 13 amino acids. Trimming took off 4 bases at V and 0 bases at J, with 6 bases between the two ends. Germline-derived CDR1 and CDR2 are MNHNS and SASEGT. This CDR3 reads CASSVSLNTEAFF. The CDR3 bases are TGTGCCAGCAGTGTTTCCCTGAACACTGAAGCTTTCTTT.

As to this clonotype: It may be a read error: a sequence one base away is much more abundant. The V and J genes are TRBV7-3 and TRBJ1-2, with a tentative D call TRBD1 (6 bases). This CDR3 has 15 amino acids. Germline CDR1 SGHTA, CDR2 FQGTGA. The V end lost 5 bases, the J end lost 3 bases, and 16 bases lay between the germline ends. As DNA, the CDR3 is TGTGCCAGCAGCCTGGGACAACCTAGGGACTATGGCTACACCTTC. Translation: CASSLGQPRDYGYTF.

This clonotype was observed many times. The chain combines TRBV2 with TRBJ2-5, with unresolved D. The length of the CDR3 is 15 residues. V was pared by 3 bases and J by 4 bases, with 15 bases between. Germline V gene lookup returns CDR1 SNHLY and CDR2 FYNNEI. The CDR3 reads CASSDLVRFGETQYF. The DNA for the CDR3 is TGTGCCAGCAGTGATCTTGTCAGATTCGGAGAGACCCAGTACTTC.

The chain couples TRBV6-2 or TRBV6-3 to TRBJ2-3, with a tentative D call TRBD2 (6 bases). Germline V gene sequence: CDR1 MNHEY, CDR2 SVGEGT. The CDR3 loop spans 15 amino acids. V lost 2 bases and J 2 bases, leaving 11 bases between the germline ends. The CDR3: CASSYDSGYTDTQYF. The CDR3 region has the DNA TGTGCCAGCAGTTACGATAGCGGCTACACAGATACGCAGTATTTT.

This clonotype occurred a few times. V gene TRBV7-2 combines with J gene TRBJ2-7; D not resolved. V lost 1 base and J lost 3, with 7 bases in between. Germline CDR1 is SGHTA and CDR2 is FQGNSA. The CDR3 covers 13 residues. Written as DNA, the CDR3 is TGTGCCAGCAGCTTAGAGGCAGGCTACGAGCAGTACTTC. As protein: CASSLEAGYEQYF.

In its sample, this clonotype was seen many times. The V and J genes are TRBV7-8 and TRBJ2-1, with 8 bases lining up with TRBD2. Germline lookup yields CDR1 SGHVS and CDR2 FQNEAQ. This CDR3 has 16 residues. V shed 3 bases and J 6 bases; nucleotides not matched to a gene: 10. The CDR3 DNA follows: TGTGCCAGCAGCTTTGTCCCCCGGGAGGGCCGCAATGAGCAGTTCTTC. Translated: CASSFVPREGRNEQFF.

The V call is TRBV2, the J call TRBJ2-7; 14 bases map to TRBD2. Germline assignment: CDR1 SNHLY and CDR2 FYNNEI. The CDR3 is 17 amino acids. V lost 3 bases to trimming and J lost 0 bases; unmatched junction nucleotides: 4. This CDR3 reads CASSDSGTSGSSYEQYF. The DNA of the CDR3 is TGTGCCAGCAGTGACAGTGGGACTAGCGGGAGCTCCTACGAGCAGTACTTC.

The J gene is TRBJ2-1, the V gene TRBV2, with 7 nucleotides matching TRBD2. The CDR3 is 15 amino acids. The ends lost 0 bases at V and 3 bases at J; junction bases unmatched: 2. Germline V gene lookup returns CDR1 SNHLY and CDR2 FYNNEI. The CDR3 sequence is CASSEAGLVYNEQFF. The CDR3 coding sequence is TGTGCCAGCAGTGAAGCTGGACTAGTCTACAATGAGCAGTTCTTC.

This clonotype appeared many times. The chain links TRBV6-6 to TRBJ1-6; the match to TRBD1 covers 8 bases. CDR1 is MNHNY, CDR2 SVGAGI, per germline (reference sequence). V was pared by 1 base and J by 6 bases, with 5 bases of the junction left unmatched. The CDR3 is 16 amino acids. CDR3: CASSYYQGAGNSPLHF. CDR3 bases: TGTGCCAGCAGTTACTACCAGGGGGCGGGTAATTCACCCCTCCACTTT.

At least ten counts were recorded for this clonotype. The chain couples TRBV11-3 to TRBJ1-4; perhaps TRBD1 as D (5 bases). This CDR3 is 14 amino acids long. The V gene's germline CDR1 is SGHNT and CDR2 YENEEA. V shed 4 bases and J shed 5 bases, with 11 bases lying between them. In nucleotides, the CDR3 is TGTGCCAGCAGCTCGGGACCGAGCAATGAAAAACTGTTTTTT. It is translated as CASSSGPSNEKLFF.

In this sample, this clonotype turned up many times. This rearrangement joins TRBV2 to TRBJ2-7; tentative D call: TRBD1 (6 bases). The CDR3 consists of 14 residues. Germline V gene lookup returns CDR1 SNHLY and CDR2 FYNNEI. Trimming cost V 6 bases and J 0 bases, with 12 bases left between them. CDR3 sequence: CASRNQGNSYEQYF. In DNA, the CDR3 is TGTGCCAGCAGAAACCAGGGGAACTCCTACGAGCAGTACTTC.